These 15 T cell receptor beta chains came from one sample sequenced in a study of cytomegalovirus exposure and HLA in healthy donors. Sequenced by immunoSEQ multiplex PCR; TCRdb stores in-frame clones only, minus some. The repertoire holds under 200,000 clones, with nearly 90% as singletons. Sequencing used PBMCs. These receptors were taken from a man aged 18 to 30 in good health and CMV-seropositive.

This clone was found once. The chain employs TRBV11-2 and TRBJ2-7; 7 nucleotides align to TRBD2. The CDR3 extends over 16 amino acids. Germline CDR1 and CDR2: SGHAT and FQNNGV. Trimming at V came to 4 bases and at J to 7 bases, leaving 16 bases not matched to a gene. As DNA, the CDR3 is TGTGCCAGCAGCTCCCGCTACGTGGGAGGGCCGGGGGAGCAGTACTTC. It specifies CASSSRYVGGPGEQYF.

The rearrangement uses TRBV12-5 and TRBJ2-5; D remains ambiguous. The CDR3 spans 13 residues. Trimming pared 5 bases from V and 5 bases from J, leaving 12 bases between. Germline loops: CDR1 LGHNT, CDR2 FRNRAP. CDR3 sequence: CASGPGVVETQYF. The CDR3 nucleotides are TGTGCTAGTGGTCCTGGAGTGGTGGAGACCCAGTACTTC.

This chain connects TRBV9 to TRBJ2-4; the match to TRBD2 covers 7 bases. J gave up 0 bases and V 5 bases, and 11 bases lay outside the gene matches. Germline loops: CDR1 SGDLS, CDR2 YYNGEE. This CDR3 has 17 amino acids. The CDR3 region has the DNA TGTGCCAGCAGTGCCGGGGCGGGAGCTATAGCCAAAAACATTCAGTACTTC. Translation gives CASSAGAGAIAKNIQYF.

This clone was observed a single time. The chain couples TRBV7-6 to TRBJ2-1, with 10 bases matching TRBD2. The V gene's germline CDR1 is SGHVS and CDR2 FNYEAQ. CDR3 size: 15 residues. With 2 bases clipped from V and 8 bases from J, the junction kept 6 bases outside the gene matches. The CDR3 is CASSLTLAGVHEQFF. The CDR3 DNA follows: TGTGCCAGCAGCTTAACGCTAGCGGGAGTGCATGAGCAGTTCTTC.

The chain recombines TRBV5-1 with TRBJ2-3, with 12 bases lining up with TRBD2. CDR3 length equals 18 residues. CDR1 and CDR2 from the germline V gene are SGHRS and YFSETQ. V shed 4 bases and J 0 bases; nucleotides not matched to a gene: 9. The CDR3 here is CASSPKGLAGTSTDTQYF. CDR3 sequence (DNA): TGCGCCAGCAGCCCCAAAGGACTAGCGGGAACTAGCACAGATACGCAGTATTTT.

The rearrangement joins TRBV5-6 to TRBJ1-2; TRBD1 is a possible D gene (6 bases). Per germline, CDR1 SGHDT and CDR2 YYEEEE. This CDR3 spans 14 amino acids. Deletions cut 2 bases from V and 4 bases from J, with 12 bases between. The chain's CDR3 is CASSFGGQPYGYTF. In DNA form, the CDR3 reads TGTGCCAGCAGCTTTGGAGGACAGCCCTATGGCTACACCTTC.

The chain carries TRBV6-4 and TRBJ2-1; TRBD2 matches at 14 bases. The CDR3 is 16 residues long. V lost 2 bases, J lost 6 bases, and 3 bases stayed unmatched. CDR1 is MRHNA, CDR2 SNTAGT, per germline. In DNA form, the CDR3 reads TGTGCCAGCAGTGACATGACTAGCGGGAGGGCCAATGAGCAGTTCTTC. This sequence encodes CASSDMTSGRANEQFF.

CDR3 DNA: TGTGCCAGTACCGCGACTGCGAGCTCTGGAAACACCATATATTTT. Translated: CASTATASSGNTIYF. This rearrangement joins TRBV19 to TRBJ1-3; unclear D gene. Trimming shortened V by 7 bases and J by 0 bases, and 13 bases separated the two germline ends. There are 15 residues in the CDR3. In germline, CDR1 is LNHDA, CDR2 SQIVND (reference sequence).

The rearrangement links TRBV19 to TRBJ2-7; 9 nucleotides agree with TRBD1. V lost 5 bases to trimming and J lost 3 bases; unmatched junction nucleotides: 2. The CDR3 covers 13 residues. Germline CDR1 reads LNHDA; CDR2 reads SQIVND (reference sequence). The CDR3 spells CASSVGQGYEQYF. CDR3 sequence (DNA): TGTGCCAGTAGTGTGGGACAGGGCTACGAGCAGTACTTC.

This clone was observed at least ten times. The rearrangement joins TRBV2 to TRBJ2-7, with 8 bases lining up with TRBD2. Per germline, CDR1 SNHLY and CDR2 FYNNEI. The CDR3 length is 14 residues. V lost 8 bases and J lost 2; bases outside the gene matches: 8. The chain's CDR3 is CASRGGRGAYEQYF. CDR3 sequence (DNA): TGTGCCAGCCGGGGGGGTCGAGGGGCCTACGAGCAGTACTTC.

The chain joins TRBV5-1 to TRBJ1-1; D unresolved. The CDR3 runs 15 residues. The germline V and J ends were trimmed by 1 base and 2 bases, with 12 bases remaining between them. Germline loops: CDR1 SGHRS, CDR2 YFSETQ. The CDR3, as DNA: TGCGCCAGCAGCTTGACATCCTTAGCCAACACTGAAGCTTTCTTT. Its translation is CASSLTSLANTEAFF.

This sequence joins TRBV21-1 and TRBJ2-7; the tabulated D call, TRBD1, remains unverified against the DNA. TRBV21-1 is designated a pseudogene. The CDR3 totals 16 residues. Here the CDR3 reads CASSKRDRDRSYEQYF. The CDR3 coding sequence is TGTGCCAGCAGCAAGCGGGACCGGGACAGATCCTACGAGCAGTACTTC.

The J gene is TRBJ2-2, the V gene TRBV19; the D gene is possibly TRBD2 (6 bases). Germline values: CDR1 LNHDA, CDR2 SQIVND (reference sequence). V dropped 6 bases and J dropped 1 base, with 15 bases sitting between them. This CDR3 has 16 residues. CDR3 nucleotides: TGTGCCAGTAGCCAAAGGATGGGAGGGAACACCGGGGAGCTGTTTTTT. It specifies CASSQRMGGNTGELFF.

In this sample, this clone turned up once. V gene TRBV2 combines with J gene TRBJ1-5; TRBD1 matches at 10 bases. With V trimmed by 4 bases and J by 0 bases, 12 bases remained unmatched. The germline V gene encodes CDR1 SNHLY and CDR2 FYNNEI. The CDR3 runs to 19 residues. The CDR3 sequence is CASSGDDRGRGYSNQPQHF. The CDR3 region has the DNA TGTGCCAGCAGTGGGGACGACAGGGGGCGCGGGTATAGCAATCAGCCCCAGCATTTT.

The V and J genes are TRBV5-4 and TRBJ2-2; 8 positions agree with TRBD1. The germline gives CDR1 SGHNT, CDR2 YYREEE (reference sequence). V was pared by 4 bases and J by 1 base, with 3 bases of the junction left unmatched. The CDR3 spans 15 residues. CDR3 sequence: CASSKGQGNTGELFF. CDR3 DNA sequence: TGTGCCAGCAGCAAAGGACAGGGGAACACCGGGGAGCTGTTTTTT.